These 30 T cell receptor beta chains came from one sample sequenced in a study of T-cell reconstitution after alpha-beta-depleted transplantation in children. Unique molecular identifiers were incorporated into the prepared TCRbeta library. TCRdb re-called the PCR reads with MiXCR, one entry per CDR3 protein. Among fewer than 750,000 distinct CDR3 sequences, 20% to 25% were seen once, and the ten largest hold around 14%. The sample consisted of PBMCs, mostly from graft donor cells, taken 360 days after TCRalphabeta/CD19-depleted stem cell transplant. These receptors were taken from a boy under two years old who had a stem cell transplant for acute myeloid leukemia, so the T cells may come from the graft donor.

The V and J genes are TRBV12-3 or TRBV12-4 and TRBJ1-2, with D possibly being TRBD1 (6 bases). Between the trimmed V and J ends, which lost 4 bases and 0 bases, there was a span of 12 bases. The CDR3 totals 15 residues. The CDR3 coding sequence is TGTGCCAGCAGTTCTTCCGGGACATCTAACTATGGCTACACCTTC. Encoded protein: CASSSSGTSNYGYTF.

This clonotype turned up a few times. The chain combines TRBV27 with TRBJ2-7, with TRBD2 as a possible D gene (7 bases). Trimming stripped 3 bases from V and 0 bases from J, with 12 bases between. This CDR3 has 15 amino acids. CDR1 and CDR2 (germline): MNHEY, SMNVEV (reference sequence). In nucleotides, the CDR3 is TGTGCCAGCAGTTTCCGGGGGGCTAGCTCCTACGAGCAGTACTTC. Amino acid sequence: CASSFRGASSYEQYF.

This sequence joins TRBV5-1 and TRBJ2-5; weak D call: TRBD1 (6 bases). Germline assignment: CDR1 SGHRS and CDR2 YFSETQ. The CDR3 covers 15 residues. V lost 2 bases and J lost 4, with 15 bases in between. The CDR3 bases are TGCGCCAGCAGCTTTAGGGACACCCCGGGAGAGACCCAGTACTTC. It yields the protein CASSFRDTPGETQYF.

The chain couples TRBV7-3 to TRBJ2-2; either TRBD1 or TRBD2 may supply D (5 bases each). The CDR3 covers 15 residues. In germline, CDR1 is SGHTA, CDR2 FQGTGA. V was shortened by 4 bases and J by 4 bases, with 13 bases between the two germline ends. The CDR3 DNA follows: TGTGCCAGCAGCTCGGACGGGACCATCACCGGGGAGCTGTTTTTT. It codes for CASSSDGTITGELFF.

In this sample, this clonotype turned up many times. The V gene is TRBV12-3 or TRBV12-4, the J gene TRBJ2-7; 7 nucleotides line up with TRBD2. The V and J ends lost 4 bases and 6 bases, in that order; junction bases with no gene match: 6. The CDR3 sequence is 13 residues long. CDR3 amino acids: CASSWGGRTEQYF. In DNA form, the CDR3 reads TGTGCCAGCAGTTGGGGGGGGAGGACCGAGCAGTACTTC.

V and J are TRBV28 and TRBJ2-7; TRBD1 matches at 8 bases. The CDR3 runs to 16 residues. After removal of 1 base from V and 2 bases from J, the junction contained 7 bases not matched to a gene. The germline gives CDR1 MDHEN, CDR2 SYDVKM. DNA for the CDR3: TGTGCCAGCAGTTTATTCCCTGGGACAGGACCCTACGAGCAGTACGTC. Translated: CASSLFPGTGPYEQYV.

This clonotype was recorded many times. The chain joins TRBV6-1 to TRBJ1-2; D gene ambiguous. Trimming removed 7 bases from V and 8 bases from J, with 20 bases in between. There are 14 residues in the CDR3. Per the germline V gene, CDR1 is MNHNS and CDR2 is SASEGT. This CDR3 reads CASTLGGPLEGYTF. The CDR3 coding sequence is TGTGCCAGCACTCTCGGCGGTCCCTTGGAGGGCTACACCTTC.

This clonotype was observed at least ten times. The V and J genes are TRBV28 and TRBJ1-6, with TRBD1 matching 7 bases. The CDR3 has 15 residues. J lost 3 bases, V lost 8 bases, and 7 bases had no gene match. CDR1 and CDR2 from the germline V gene are MDHEN and SYDVKM. As DNA, the CDR3 is TGTGCCAGCCTCCTAGACAGGGTCTATAATTCACCCCTCCACTTT. It encodes CASLLDRVYNSPLHF.

This sequence joins TRBV6-4 and TRBJ1-2, with D tentatively TRBD1 (6 bases). The germline V gene encodes CDR1 MRHNA and CDR2 SNTAGT. The V gene lost 7 bases and the J gene lost 3 bases, with 18 bases spanning the gap. The CDR3 length is 15 residues. As DNA, the CDR3 is TGTGCCAGCACCCCCTCGGTGGGGGGCGACTATGGCTACACCTTC. It is translated as CASTPSVGGDYGYTF.

The chain links TRBV18 to TRBJ2-7, with TRBD1 matching over 7 bases. The ends lost 10 bases at V and 3 bases at J; junction bases unmatched: 9. Germline CDR1 is KGHSH and CDR2 is LQKENI. The CDR3 runs 13 residues. CDR3 region: CANQRDRGYEQYV. DNA for the CDR3: TGTGCCAACCAACGGGACAGAGGCTACGAGCAGTACGTC.

The V and J genes are TRBV11-2 and TRBJ2-5, with D uncertain. The CDR3 runs 16 residues. The ends were cut back, 2 bases at V and 1 base at J, with 14 bases in the middle. Germline CDR1 and CDR2: SGHAT and FQNNGV. The DNA of the CDR3 is TGTGCCAGCAGCTTATATCGGTTTGGCGGCCAAGAGACCCAGTACTTC. It codes for CASSLYRFGGQETQYF.

This clonotype was counted between two and nine times. The chain uses TRBV18 and TRBJ1-5, with D uncertain. CDR1 KGHSH and CDR2 LQKENI come from the germline V gene. This CDR3 is built from 14 residues. Trimming stripped 2 bases from V and 2 bases from J, with 7 bases between. The CDR3 spells CASSPGNGNQPQHF. The CDR3 DNA sequence: TGTGCCAGCTCACCAGGGAACGGCAATCAGCCCCAGCATTTT.

This clonotype was seen repeatedly, ten times or more. The V gene is TRBV11-2, the J gene TRBJ2-3; 10 bases align to TRBD2. CDR1 and CDR2 (germline): SGHAT, FQNNGV. The V segment lost 3 bases and the J segment 2 bases; nucleotides outside the gene matches: 11. The CDR3 totals 18 residues. CDR3 DNA sequence: TGTGCCAGCAGCTTCGTCCCTAGCGGGGGACCTTTCACAGATACGCAGTATTTT. Its translation: CASSFVPSGGPFTDTQYF.

Of note for this clonotype: A single base separates this from a much larger clone, so it may be a read error. This chain connects TRBV12-3 or TRBV12-4 to TRBJ2-7; D is possibly TRBD1 or TRBD2 (6 bases each). The CDR3 is made up of 19 amino acids. The CDR3 nucleotides are TGTGCCAGCTGTTTTCAAGGGGGACGGGGGCAGGGTAGCTTCAACGAGCAGTACTTC. Residues: CASCFQGGRGQGSFNEQYF.

This clonotype was detected many times. The V call is TRBV6-5, the J call TRBJ2-5; 9 bases are shared with TRBD1. CDR1 is MNHEY and CDR2 is SVGAGI in the germline V gene. Unmatched junction bases numbered 10, after V lost 2 bases and J lost 3 bases. This CDR3 contains 17 residues. CDR3 nucleotide sequence: TGTGCCAGCAGTTACGGGACAGGGCTTGGGGGTAAAGAGACCCAGTACTTC. This gives the protein CASSYGTGLGGKETQYF.

This clonotype was detected ten times or more. This chain uses TRBV2 with TRBJ1-1; maybe TRBD1 (5 bases). V was pared by 1 base and J by 6 bases, with 15 bases between. The CDR3 extends over 15 amino acids. Germline V lookup: CDR1 SNHLY, CDR2 FYNNEI. DNA for the CDR3: TGTGCCAGCAGTGAAGAGAAGCAGGGTTTCCCTGAAGCTTTCTTT. This codes for CASSEEKQGFPEAFF.

The V call is TRBV6-1, the J call TRBJ2-1; 14 nucleotides line up with TRBD2. The ends lost 8 bases at V and 5 bases at J; junction bases unmatched: 5. CDR1 is MNHNS and CDR2 is SASEGT in the germline V gene. This CDR3 has 15 residues. The CDR3 bases are TGTGCCAGCGGACGGACTAGCGGGGGGAACAATGAGCAGTTCTTC. Its translation is CASGRTSGGNNEQFF.

This clonotype has ten or more counts. The J gene is TRBJ2-6, the V gene TRBV5-1; D gene uncertain. V lost 3 bases, J lost 0 bases, and 7 bases lay in between. Germline CDR1 SGHRS, CDR2 YFSETQ. This CDR3 contains 15 residues. The CDR3 reads CASSWDSSGANVLTF. Written as DNA, the CDR3 is TGCGCCAGCAGCTGGGATTCCTCTGGGGCCAACGTCCTGACTTTC.

At least ten counts were recorded for this clonotype. The chain joins TRBV6-5 to TRBJ2-1; TRBD2 matches at 11 bases. The V gene end was trimmed by 6 bases and the J gene end by 7 bases; junction bases not matched to a gene: 5. The CDR3 contains 14 residues. Per germline, CDR1 MNHEY and CDR2 SVGAGI. CDR3 in amino acids: CASSLSSGGNEQFF. The CDR3, as DNA: TGTGCCAGCAGCTTATCTAGCGGGGGGAATGAGCAGTTCTTC.

Many counts were recorded for this clonotype. The chain has TRBV6-2 or TRBV6-3 and TRBJ2-4; the D gene is possibly TRBD1 (6 bases). Trimming cost V 5 bases and J 4 bases, with 12 bases left between them. Germline V CDR1 and CDR2: MNHEY, SVGEGT. CDR3 size: 14 residues. The CDR3 DNA is TGTGCCAGCAGTAGCCTCGGACAGAAAAACATTCAGTACTTC. This codes for CASSSLGQKNIQYF.

Ten or more counts support this clonotype. CDR3 coding DNA: TGTGCCATCAGTGGCCGACAGTCCCAAGAGACCCAGTACTTC. Protein sequence: CAISGRQSQETQYF. V gene TRBV10-3 combines with J gene TRBJ2-5; tentatively, D is TRBD1 (5 bases). The V end lost 4 bases, the J end lost 1 base, and 10 bases lay between the germline ends. The CDR3 covers 14 residues. The germline gives CDR1 ENHRY, CDR2 SYGVKD.

The table lists this clonotype with many counts. The chain combines TRBV7-2 with TRBJ2-1, with 12 bases lining up with TRBD2. V trimming: 5 bases; J trimming: 5 bases; junction bases outside the gene matches: 10. CDR3 length equals 17 residues. The V gene's germline CDR1 is SGHTA and CDR2 FQGNSA. CDR3 residues: CASSIRLAGAPNNEQFF. The CDR3 nucleotides are TGTGCCAGCAGCATCCGACTAGCGGGGGCCCCGAACAATGAGCAGTTCTTC.

This clonotype showed up just once. This sequence joins TRBV6-5 and TRBJ2-3, with 7 bases aligning to TRBD2. V shed 2 bases and J 3 bases; nucleotides not matched to a gene: 8. The CDR3 has 16 residues. Germline assignment: CDR1 MNHEY and CDR2 SVGAGI. This CDR3 is CASSYPSGVGTDTQYF. The CDR3 coding sequence is TGTGCCAGCAGTTACCCCAGCGGGGTGGGGACAGATACGCAGTATTTT.

The J gene is TRBJ2-1, the V gene TRBV10-3; no clear D. There are 12 residues in the CDR3. Germline V gene sequence: CDR1 ENHRY, CDR2 SYGVKD. Trimming pared 2 bases from V and 10 bases from J, leaving 9 bases between. CDR3 DNA sequence: TGTGCCATCAGTGAGAGCGTAGGAGAGCAGTTCTTC. This codes for CAISESVGEQFF.

This clonotype has only one observation. DNA of the CDR3: TGCAGTGCTAGAGTACAGGGGGAAGCTAACTATGGCTACACCTTC. This sequence encodes CSARVQGEANYGYTF. The V call is TRBV20-1, the J call TRBJ1-2; 8 bases match TRBD1. This CDR3 is built from 15 residues. V lost 1 base to trimming and J lost 0 bases; unmatched junction nucleotides: 4. The germline CDR1 and CDR2 sequences are DFQATT and SNEGSKA (reference sequence).

This chain connects TRBV4-3 to TRBJ2-1; the match to TRBD1 covers 9 bases. The junction had 6 bases not matched to a gene; V was cut back by 2 bases and J by 10 bases. The germline CDR1 and CDR2 sequences are LGHNA and YSLEER. CDR3 length equals 14 residues. DNA of the CDR3: TGCGCCAGCAGCCAACCCGGACAGGGGAGGGAGCAGTTCTTC. It encodes CASSQPGQGREQFF.

This clonotype was seen a few times. The chain carries TRBV28 and TRBJ2-1, with 9 positions matching TRBD1. This CDR3 has 13 amino acids. Germline V gives CDR1 MDHEN, CDR2 SYDVKM. Trimming removed 6 bases from V and 7 bases from J; junction bases left unmatched: 4. CDR3 DNA: TGTGCCAGCAGCCAGACAGGGGGGAATGAGCAGTTCTTC. This codes for CASSQTGGNEQFF. The entire variable domain, with the rest obtained from reference TRBV28 and TRBJ2-1, is as follows: DVKVTQSSRYLVKRTGEKVFLECVQDMDHENMFWYRQDPGLGLRLIYFSYDVKMKEKGDIPEGYSVSREKKERFSLILESASTNQTSMYLCASSQTGGNEQFFGPGTRLTVL.

This clonotype showed up just a few times. This sequence joins TRBV12-3 or TRBV12-4 and TRBJ2-2; D is unclear. The CDR3 has 15 residues. Between the trimmed V and J ends, which lost 1 base and 1 base, there was a span of 7 bases. The CDR3 DNA reads as TGTGCCAGCAGTTTAGGGGCAGGGAACACCGGGGAGCTGTTTTTT. Translation gives CASSLGAGNTGELFF.

This clonotype was recorded a few times. This chain uses TRBV9 with TRBJ1-2; tentative D call: TRBD1 (6 bases). Trimming took off 0 bases at V and 8 bases at J, with 14 bases between the two ends. Germline V gives CDR1 SGDLS, CDR2 YYNGEE. There are 14 residues in the CDR3. The CDR3 loop is CASSVEDRIEGYTF. The CDR3 DNA sequence: TGTGCCAGCAGCGTAGAGGACAGAATAGAGGGCTACACCTTC.

This clonotype was seen at least ten times. The chain has TRBV29-1 and TRBJ1-1; 9 nucleotides agree with TRBD1. CDR3 length: 14 residues. With 1 base clipped from V and 1 base from J, the junction kept 1 base outside the gene matches. The germline CDR1 and CDR2 sequences are SQVTM and ANQGSEA. CDR3 nucleotide sequence: TGCAGCGTTGAAGTACAGGGGGCGAACACTGAAGCTTTCTTT. This codes for CSVEVQGANTEAFF.